These T cell receptor beta chains were read from a single sample in a study of blood T cell repertoires in COVID-19. Using immunoSEQ multiplex PCR, the repertoire was profiled, and TCRdb retains in-frame clones only, with some absent. Here the sample spans about 300,000 clones, approximately 90% being singletons. Sequencing was done on a sample of peripheral blood. The receptors here all came from a woman in her fifties or sixties with COVID-19, enrolled during active disease. CDR3s include the opening cysteine and the closing phenylalanine or tryptophan. The D gene is left open where the match is weak. The listing skips clone size in some rows; elsewhere it reads once, few, many or a size class.

v_call: TRBV30
j_call: TRBJ2-2
d_call: NA
clone_size: NA
cdr3_aa: CAWSQDTGRAGELFF
cdr3_nt: TGTGCCTGGAGTCAAGACACAGGGAGGGCCGGGGAGCTGTTTTTT

v_call: TRBV19
j_call: TRBJ2-1
d_call: TRBD2
clone_size: NA
cdr3_aa: CASSPRWTSITYNEQFF
cdr3_nt: TGTGCCAGTAGTCCAAGGTGGACTAGCATCACCTACAATGAGCAGTTCTTC

v_call: TRBV3-1/TRBV3-2
j_call: TRBJ2-2
d_call: NA
clone_size: NA
cdr3_aa: CASSQYTTPRDGELFF
cdr3_nt: TGTGCCAGCAGCCAATATACCACCCCCAGGGACGGGGAGCTGTTTTTT

v_call: TRBV7-2
j_call: TRBJ1-6
d_call: NA
clone_size: NA
cdr3_aa: CASSFYQAWDSPLHF
cdr3_nt: TGTGCCAGCAGCTTTTACCAGGCTTGGGATTCACCCCTCCACTTT

v_call: TRBV23-1
j_call: TRBJ2-6
d_call: TRBD1
clone_size: NA
cdr3_aa: CASSQPCLGTGASNRGSGANVLTF
cdr3_nt: TGCGCCAGCAGTCAACCATGTTTAGGGACAGGCGCCTCCAATAGAGGCTCTGGGGCCAACGTCCTGACTTTC

v_call: TRBV18
j_call: TRBJ1-5
d_call: TRBD1
clone_size: once
cdr3_aa: CASSPPGQGIHSNQPQHF
cdr3_nt: TGTGCCAGCTCGCCTCCGGGACAGGGGATCCATAGCAATCAGCCCCAGCATTTT

v_call: TRBV5-1
j_call: TRBJ2-7
d_call: TRBD1
clone_size: NA
cdr3_aa: CASSRGTGEIEQYF
cdr3_nt: TGCGCCAGCAGCAGAGGGACAGGGGAGATCGAGCAGTACTTC

v_call: TRBV5-1
j_call: TRBJ2-2
d_call: NA
clone_size: NA
cdr3_aa: CASSHFRADTGELFF
cdr3_nt: TGCGCCAGCAGCCACTTCAGGGCAGACACCGGGGAGCTGTTTTTT

v_call: TRBV19
j_call: TRBJ1-5
d_call: NA
clone_size: NA
cdr3_aa: CASSMAVANNQPQHF
cdr3_nt: TGTGCCAGTAGTATGGCGGTCGCTAACAATCAGCCCCAGCATTTT

v_call: TRBV10-3
j_call: TRBJ2-2
d_call: NA
clone_size: NA
cdr3_aa: CAISSHFLLNGELFF
cdr3_nt: TGTGCCATCAGTAGCCATTTTCTACTGAACGGGGAGCTGTTTTTT

v_call: TRBV7-2
j_call: TRBJ1-2
d_call: TRBD1
clone_size: NA
cdr3_aa: CASSLRTGLSYGYTF
cdr3_nt: TGTGCCAGCAGCTTAAGGACAGGGCTAAGCTATGGCTACACCTTC

v_call: TRBV2
j_call: TRBJ1-1
d_call: NA
clone_size: few
cdr3_aa: CASSVIGVGNTEAFF
cdr3_nt: TGTGCCAGCAGTGTAATCGGGGTAGGGAACACTGAAGCTTTCTTT

v_call: TRBV10-2
j_call: TRBJ2-3
d_call: NA
clone_size: NA
cdr3_aa: CASRGLADTQYF
cdr3_nt: TGCGCCAGCAGAGGGCTAGCTGATACGCAGTATTTT

v_call: TRBV6-6
j_call: TRBJ1-4
d_call: NA
clone_size: once
cdr3_aa: CATLSRVGEKLFF
cdr3_nt: TGTGCCACCCTATCCAGGGTCGGGGAAAAACTGTTTTTT

v_call: TRBV19
j_call: TRBJ1-2
d_call: NA
clone_size: NA
cdr3_aa: CASSSWAPGYTF
cdr3_nt: TGTGCCAGTAGTTCCTGGGCGCCGGGCTACACCTTC

v_call: TRBV27
j_call: TRBJ2-1
d_call: NA
clone_size: NA
cdr3_aa: CASSSVRRGENEQFF
cdr3_nt: TGTGCCAGCAGTTCAGTGAGGAGAGGTGAAAATGAGCAGTTCTTC

v_call: TRBV29-1
j_call: TRBJ1-5
d_call: TRBD1
clone_size: NA
cdr3_aa: CSVAGTGQPQHF
cdr3_nt: TGCAGCGTTGCCGGGACAGGCCAGCCCCAGCATTTT

v_call: TRBV6-1
j_call: TRBJ2-7
d_call: NA
clone_size: NA
cdr3_aa: CASSGLQGGMVYEQYF
cdr3_nt: TGTGCCAGCAGTGGCTTACAGGGGGGGATGGTCTACGAGCAGTACTTC

v_call: TRBV3-1/TRBV3-2
j_call: TRBJ1-1
d_call: NA
clone_size: NA
cdr3_aa: CASSYSTTNTEAFF
cdr3_nt: TGTGCCAGCAGCTACTCCACCACGAACACTGAAGCTTTCTTT

v_call: TRBV9
j_call: TRBJ2-2
d_call: TRBD2
clone_size: NA
cdr3_aa: CASSVAREREWVPGELFF
cdr3_nt: TGTGCCAGCAGCGTAGCTCGGGAGCGGGAGTGGGTTCCCGGGGAGCTGTTTTTT

v_call: TRBV7-2
j_call: TRBJ2-2
d_call: TRBD2
clone_size: NA
cdr3_aa: CASRRLAGNTGELFF
cdr3_nt: TGTGCCAGCAGGCGACTAGCGGGCAACACCGGGGAGCTGTTTTTT

v_call: TRBV7-2
j_call: TRBJ2-1
d_call: NA
clone_size: NA
cdr3_aa: CASRSKQFSYNEQFF
cdr3_nt: TGTGCCAGCAGGTCGAAACAGTTCTCCTACAATGAGCAGTTCTTC

v_call: TRBV5-8
j_call: TRBJ2-6
d_call: TRBD2
clone_size: few
cdr3_aa: CASSKASGPSGANVLTF
cdr3_nt: TGTGCCAGCAGTAAGGCTAGCGGTCCCTCTGGGGCCAACGTCCTGACTTTC

v_call: TRBV12-2
j_call: TRBJ2-3
d_call: NA
clone_size: NA
cdr3_aa: CASRLVRESVDTQYF
cdr3_nt: TGTGCAAGTCGCTTAGTACGGGAGTCAGTAGATACGCAGTATTTT

v_call: TRBV12-5
j_call: TRBJ1-1
d_call: NA
clone_size: once
cdr3_aa: CASGFAVNTEAFF
cdr3_nt: TGTGCTAGTGGTTTTGCAGTGAACACTGAAGCTTTCTTT

v_call: TRBV6-5
j_call: TRBJ1-4
d_call: TRBD1
clone_size: NA
cdr3_aa: CASSYSLQGGRRLFF
cdr3_nt: TGTGCCAGCAGTTACAGTCTCCAGGGGGGAAGGAGACTGTTTTTT

v_call: TRBV5-4
j_call: TRBJ2-5
d_call: TRBD1
clone_size: NA
cdr3_aa: CASSLRTGDIGTQYF
cdr3_nt: TGTGCCAGCAGCTTGCGTACAGGGGATATAGGGACCCAGTACTTC

v_call: TRBV7-8
j_call: TRBJ1-2
d_call: TRBD1
clone_size: once
cdr3_aa: CASSSMLGQVGNYGYTF
cdr3_nt: TGTGCCAGCAGCTCCATGCTGGGACAGGTCGGCAACTATGGCTACACCTTC

v_call: TRBV4-1
j_call: TRBJ2-2
d_call: TRBD1
clone_size: NA
cdr3_aa: CASSQDGTVTGELFF
cdr3_nt: TGCGCCAGCAGCCAAGACGGGACAGTCACCGGGGAGCTGTTTTTT

v_call: TRBV19
j_call: TRBJ1-5
d_call: TRBD1
clone_size: NA
cdr3_aa: CASSIFSGGNPQHF
cdr3_nt: TGTGCCAGTAGTATATTTTCAGGGGGGAATCCCCAGCATTTT

v_call: TRBV19
j_call: TRBJ2-4
d_call: TRBD1
clone_size: NA
cdr3_aa: CASSLVRTGPNIQYF
cdr3_nt: TGTGCCAGTAGTCTCGTCCGGACAGGGCCGAACATTCAGTACTTC

v_call: TRBV3-1/TRBV3-2
j_call: TRBJ2-2
d_call: NA
clone_size: NA
cdr3_aa: CASSQNTRAGELFF
cdr3_nt: TGTGCCAGCAGTCAAAATACCAGGGCCGGGGAGCTGTTTTTT

v_call: TRBV19
j_call: TRBJ1-1
d_call: NA
clone_size: NA
cdr3_aa: CASSIHGGGPDEAFF
cdr3_nt: TGTGCCAGTAGTATCCATGGGGGGGGCCCCGATGAAGCTTTCTTT

v_call: TRBV5-6
j_call: TRBJ1-2
d_call: NA
clone_size: NA
cdr3_aa: CASSLRRQTNYGYTF
cdr3_nt: TGTGCCAGCAGCTTAAGACGACAGACAAACTATGGCTACACCTTC

v_call: TRBV28
j_call: TRBJ1-4
d_call: NA
clone_size: NA
cdr3_aa: CASSLLSLNEKLFF
cdr3_nt: TGTGCCAGCAGTTTACTGAGCTTAAATGAAAAACTGTTTTTT

v_call: TRBV30
j_call: TRBJ1-6
d_call: NA
clone_size: NA
cdr3_aa: CAWSLGGSSPLHF
cdr3_nt: TGTGCCTGGAGCTTGGGGGGGAGTTCACCCCTCCACTTT

v_call: TRBV5-5
j_call: TRBJ1-5
d_call: TRBD1
clone_size: NA
cdr3_aa: CASSPTGQGSQPQHF
cdr3_nt: TGTGCCAGCAGCCCGACGGGACAGGGAAGTCAGCCCCAGCATTTT

v_call: TRBV10-1
j_call: TRBJ1-1
d_call: NA
clone_size: NA
cdr3_aa: CASSESGQGENTEAFF
cdr3_nt: TGCGCCAGCAGTGAGTCGGGGCAGGGCGAGAACACTGAAGCTTTCTTT

v_call: TRBV7-2
j_call: TRBJ1-1
d_call: NA
clone_size: NA
cdr3_aa: CASSLASVHEAFF
cdr3_nt: TGTGCCAGCAGCTTAGCTTCCGTACATGAAGCTTTCTTT

v_call: TRBV6-2/TRBV6-3
j_call: TRBJ2-7
d_call: TRBD1
clone_size: NA
cdr3_aa: CASSDPGQSYEQYF
cdr3_nt: TGTGCCAGCAGTGACCCGGGACAGAGCTACGAGCAGTACTTC

v_call: TRBV5-5
j_call: TRBJ2-1
d_call: TRBD2
clone_size: NA
cdr3_aa: CASSLDGSGSNEQFF
cdr3_nt: TGTGCCAGCAGCTTGGATGGTAGCGGGAGCAATGAGCAGTTCTTC

v_call: TRBV24-1
j_call: TRBJ1-2
d_call: NA
clone_size: NA
cdr3_aa: CATSDLEGYGYTF
cdr3_nt: TGTGCCACCAGTGATTTGGAGGGCTATGGCTACACCTTC

v_call: TRBV5-1
j_call: TRBJ2-3
d_call: TRBD1
clone_size: few
cdr3_aa: CATRLQGVTDTQYF
cdr3_nt: TGCGCCACCCGGCTGCAGGGGGTAACAGATACGCAGTATTTT

v_call: TRBV7-9
j_call: TRBJ1-2
d_call: NA
clone_size: NA
cdr3_aa: CASSPRDKFGYTF
cdr3_nt: TGTGCCAGCAGCCCCCGGGACAAGTTTGGCTACACCTTC

v_call: TRBV24-1
j_call: TRBJ1-1
d_call: NA
clone_size: NA
cdr3_aa: CATSVWAPWDTEAFF
cdr3_nt: TGTGCCACCAGTGTGTGGGCGCCATGGGACACTGAAGCTTTCTTT

v_call: TRBV5-1
j_call: TRBJ2-1
d_call: TRBD2
clone_size: NA
cdr3_aa: CASSKLAGPTYNEQFF
cdr3_nt: TGCGCCAGCAGCAAACTAGCGGGGCCTACCTACAATGAGCAGTTCTTC

v_call: TRBV11-3
j_call: TRBJ2-5
d_call: NA
clone_size: NA
cdr3_aa: CASSLGGRNQETQYF
cdr3_nt: TGTGCCAGCAGCTTAGGCGGCAGAAACCAAGAGACCCAGTACTTC

v_call: TRBV24-1
j_call: TRBJ1-4
d_call: NA
clone_size: few
cdr3_aa: CATSNTGEKLFF
cdr3_nt: TGTGCCACCAGCAACACGGGTGAAAAACTGTTTTTT

v_call: TRBV7-9
j_call: TRBJ2-5
d_call: TRBD2
clone_size: once
cdr3_aa: CASSLALAGGRQETQYF
cdr3_nt: TGTGCCAGCAGCTTAGCTCTAGCGGGAGGGCGGCAAGAGACCCAGTACTTC

v_call: TRBV15
j_call: TRBJ1-2
d_call: NA
clone_size: NA
cdr3_aa: CATSREGEANYGYTF
cdr3_nt: TGTGCCACCAGCAGAGAGGGGGAGGCTAACTATGGCTACACCTTC

v_call: TRBV21-1
j_call: TRBJ2-3
d_call: NA
clone_size: NA
cdr3_aa: CASSKEGVNRVVLNRQIYTDTQYF
cdr3_nt: TGTGCCAGCAGCAAAGAGGGTGTTAACAGGGTTGTATTAAATAGGCAAATTTACACAGATACGCAGTATTTT